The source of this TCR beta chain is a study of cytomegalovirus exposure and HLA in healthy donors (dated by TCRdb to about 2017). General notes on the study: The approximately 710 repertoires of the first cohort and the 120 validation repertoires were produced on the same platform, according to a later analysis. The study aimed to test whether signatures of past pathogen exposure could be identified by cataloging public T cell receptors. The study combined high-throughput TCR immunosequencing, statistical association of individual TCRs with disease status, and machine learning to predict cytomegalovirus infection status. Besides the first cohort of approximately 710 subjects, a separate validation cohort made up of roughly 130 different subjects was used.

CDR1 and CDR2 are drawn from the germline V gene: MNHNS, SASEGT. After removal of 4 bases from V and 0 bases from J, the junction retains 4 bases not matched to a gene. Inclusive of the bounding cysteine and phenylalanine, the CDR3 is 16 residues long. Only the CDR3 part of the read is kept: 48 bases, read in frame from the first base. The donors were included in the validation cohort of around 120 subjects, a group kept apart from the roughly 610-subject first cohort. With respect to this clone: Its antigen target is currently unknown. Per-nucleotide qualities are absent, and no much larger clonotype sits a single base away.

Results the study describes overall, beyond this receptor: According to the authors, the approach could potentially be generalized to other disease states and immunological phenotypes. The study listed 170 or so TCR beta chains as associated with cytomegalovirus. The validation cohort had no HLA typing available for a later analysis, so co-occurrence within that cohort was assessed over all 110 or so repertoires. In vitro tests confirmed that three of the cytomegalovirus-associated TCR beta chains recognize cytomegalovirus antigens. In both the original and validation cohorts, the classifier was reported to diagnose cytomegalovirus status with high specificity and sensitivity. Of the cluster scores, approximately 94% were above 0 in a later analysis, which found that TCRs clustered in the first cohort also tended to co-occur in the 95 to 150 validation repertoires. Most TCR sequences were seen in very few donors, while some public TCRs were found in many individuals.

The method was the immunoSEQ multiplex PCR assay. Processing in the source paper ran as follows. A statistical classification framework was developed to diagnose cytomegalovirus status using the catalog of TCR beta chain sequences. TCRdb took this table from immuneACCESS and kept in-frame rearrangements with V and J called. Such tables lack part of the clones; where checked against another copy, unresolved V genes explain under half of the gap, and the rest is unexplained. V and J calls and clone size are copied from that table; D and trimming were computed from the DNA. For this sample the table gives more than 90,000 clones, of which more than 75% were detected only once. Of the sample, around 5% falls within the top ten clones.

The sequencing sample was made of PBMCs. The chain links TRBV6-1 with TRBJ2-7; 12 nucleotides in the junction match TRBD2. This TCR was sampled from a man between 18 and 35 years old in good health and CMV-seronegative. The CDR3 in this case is CASSGTSGASSYEQYF. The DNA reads TGTGCCAGCAGTGGGACTAGCGGGGCCAGCTCCTACGAGCAGTACTTC.